Listed here is a single TCR beta chain. The antigen remains undetermined. This entry is derived from a study of cytomegalovirus exposure and HLA in healthy donors. This CDR3 comprises 17 residues. The germline V gene encodes CDR1 SGHTS and CDR2 YDEGEE. After removal of 6 bases from V and 3 bases from J, the junction contained 16 bases not matched to a gene. Whole-study results and caveats: Earlier findings revealed that most TCR beta V segments proved productive either about 87% or about 30% of the time.

Use of 60 Vbeta and 13 Jbeta primers characterized the PCR. This table comes from immunoSEQ multiplex PCR, and its TCRdb copy is limited to in-frame clones, with some not included. This table has 200,000 to 250,000 clones, about 85% appearing once. Material: PBMCs. The chain joins TRBV5-8 to TRBJ2-3, with TRBD2 matching over 7 bases. This sequence was found in a human donor in good health. The CDR3 region has the DNA TGTGCCAGCACCCTGGGCATCTTAGCGGGCCTAACAGATACGCAGTATTTT. This encodes CASTLGILAGLTDTQYF.